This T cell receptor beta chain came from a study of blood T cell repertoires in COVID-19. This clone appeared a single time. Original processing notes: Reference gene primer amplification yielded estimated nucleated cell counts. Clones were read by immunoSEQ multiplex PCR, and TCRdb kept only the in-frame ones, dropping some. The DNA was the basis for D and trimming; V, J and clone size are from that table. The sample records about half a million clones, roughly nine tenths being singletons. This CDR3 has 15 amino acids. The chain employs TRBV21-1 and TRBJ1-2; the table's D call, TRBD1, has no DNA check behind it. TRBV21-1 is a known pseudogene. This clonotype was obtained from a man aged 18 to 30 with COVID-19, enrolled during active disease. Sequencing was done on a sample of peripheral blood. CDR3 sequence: CASSKGARAKHGYTF. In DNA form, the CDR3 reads TGTGCCAGCAGCAAAGGGGCCAGGGCAAAACATGGCTACACCTTC.